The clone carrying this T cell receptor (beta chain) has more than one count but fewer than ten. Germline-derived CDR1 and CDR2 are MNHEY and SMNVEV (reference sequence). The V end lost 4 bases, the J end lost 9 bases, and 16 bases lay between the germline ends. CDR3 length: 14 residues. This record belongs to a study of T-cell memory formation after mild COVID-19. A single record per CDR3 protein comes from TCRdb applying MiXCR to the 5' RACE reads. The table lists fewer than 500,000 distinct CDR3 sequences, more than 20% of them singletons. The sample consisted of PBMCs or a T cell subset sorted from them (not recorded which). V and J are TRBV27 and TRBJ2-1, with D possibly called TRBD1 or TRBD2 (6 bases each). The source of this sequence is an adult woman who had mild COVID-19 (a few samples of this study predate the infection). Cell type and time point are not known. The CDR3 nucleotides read TGTGCCAGCAGTTCCCCGAGGGGGGAAGGTGAGCAGTTCTTC. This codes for CASSSPRGEGEQFF.